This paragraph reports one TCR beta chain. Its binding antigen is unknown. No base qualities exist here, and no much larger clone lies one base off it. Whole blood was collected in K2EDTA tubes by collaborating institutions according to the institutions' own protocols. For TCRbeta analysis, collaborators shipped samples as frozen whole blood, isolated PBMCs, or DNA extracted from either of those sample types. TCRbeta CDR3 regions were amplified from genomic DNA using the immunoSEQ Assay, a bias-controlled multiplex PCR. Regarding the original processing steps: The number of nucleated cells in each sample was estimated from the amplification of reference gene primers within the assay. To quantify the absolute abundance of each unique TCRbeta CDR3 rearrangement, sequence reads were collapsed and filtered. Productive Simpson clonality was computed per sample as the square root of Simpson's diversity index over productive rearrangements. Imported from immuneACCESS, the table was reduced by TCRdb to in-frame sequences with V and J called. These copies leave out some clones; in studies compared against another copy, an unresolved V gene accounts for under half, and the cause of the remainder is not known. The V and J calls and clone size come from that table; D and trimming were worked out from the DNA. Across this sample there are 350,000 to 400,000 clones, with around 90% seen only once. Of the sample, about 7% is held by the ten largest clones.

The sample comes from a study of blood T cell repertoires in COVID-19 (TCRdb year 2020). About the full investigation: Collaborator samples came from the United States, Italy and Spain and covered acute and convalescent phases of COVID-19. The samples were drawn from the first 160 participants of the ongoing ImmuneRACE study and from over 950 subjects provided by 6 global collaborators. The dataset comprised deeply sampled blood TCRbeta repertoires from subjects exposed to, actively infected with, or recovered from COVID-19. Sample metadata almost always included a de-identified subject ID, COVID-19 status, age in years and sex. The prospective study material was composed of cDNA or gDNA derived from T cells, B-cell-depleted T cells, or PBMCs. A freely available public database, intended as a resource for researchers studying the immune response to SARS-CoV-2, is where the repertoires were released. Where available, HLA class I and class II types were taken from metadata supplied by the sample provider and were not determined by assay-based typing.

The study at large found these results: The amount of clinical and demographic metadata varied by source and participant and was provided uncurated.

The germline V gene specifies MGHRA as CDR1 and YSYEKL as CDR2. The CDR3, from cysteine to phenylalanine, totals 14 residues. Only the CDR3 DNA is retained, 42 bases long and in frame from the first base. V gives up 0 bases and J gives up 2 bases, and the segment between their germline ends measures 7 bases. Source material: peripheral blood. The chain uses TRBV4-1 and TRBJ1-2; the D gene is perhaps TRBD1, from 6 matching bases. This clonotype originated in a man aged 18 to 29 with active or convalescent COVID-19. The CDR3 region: CASSQDTGNYGYTF. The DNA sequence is TGCGCCAGCAGCCAAGATACAGGGAACTATGGCTACACCTTC.